The 29 T cell receptor beta chains below all came from one sample that was sequenced in a study of T cell repertoires in cytomegalovirus infection. MiXCR, applied by TCRdb to the reads, yields one record per CDR3 protein. The table lists more than 150,000 distinct CDR3 sequences, roughly a fifth of them singletons, with about 2.9% in the top ten. Source material: PBMCs. Receptor source: a human donor in good health (CMV status not recorded). Some clones in this sample may be carry-over from other donors' samples.

This chain uses TRBV5-1 with TRBJ1-2, with TRBD1 matching over 8 bases. Germline CDR1 SGHRS, CDR2 YFSETQ. Germline trimming cut 3 bases from V and 4 bases from J; bases unmatched to any gene: 5. This CDR3 is built from 14 residues. CDR3 in amino acids: CASSYGQGTYGYTF. The DNA for the CDR3 is TGCGCCAGCAGCTACGGACAGGGTACCTATGGCTACACCTTC.

In this sample, this clonotype turned up many times. This sequence joins TRBV6-1 and TRBJ2-1, with D unclear. Germline CDR1 and CDR2: MNHNS and SASEGT. The CDR3 is 14 residues long. Between the trimmed V and J ends, which lost 2 bases and 10 bases, there was a span of 15 bases. The CDR3, as DNA: TGTGCCAGCAGTGAATACTATTTGTTTGGGGAGCAGTTCTTC. Translated, it gives CASSEYYLFGEQFF.

The chain uses TRBV6-2 or TRBV6-3 and TRBJ2-7, with 9 bases lining up with TRBD1. This CDR3 region has 15 residues. Germline loops: CDR1 MNHEY, CDR2 SVGEGT. V lost 5 bases, J lost 3 bases, and 8 bases stayed unmatched. The CDR3 reads CASSPGTGLGYEQYF. CDR3 nucleotides: TGTGCCAGCAGTCCCGGGACAGGGTTGGGCTACGAGCAGTACTTC.

In its sample, this clonotype was seen many times. V usage is TRBV20-1 and J usage is TRBJ2-7; the D is unclear. In germline, CDR1 is DFQATT, CDR2 SNEGSKA (reference sequence). CDR3 size: 11 residues. V was pared by 4 bases and J by 4 bases, with 8 bases between. The CDR3 here is CSATNKYEQYF. In nucleotides, the CDR3 is TGCAGTGCTACGAACAAATACGAGCAGTACTTC.

V is TRBV5-6 and J is TRBJ2-2; the D gene is possibly TRBD2 (6 bases). Deletions cut 0 bases from V and 1 base from J, with 13 bases between. Germline CDR1 is SGHDT and CDR2 is YYEEEE. The CDR3 runs 17 residues. The CDR3 DNA is TGTGCCAGCAGCTTGGGGGAGGTGAGATTGAACACCGGGGAGCTGTTTTTT. Translating gives CASSLGEVRLNTGELFF.

This clonotype has ten or more counts. The chain employs TRBV6-1 and TRBJ1-5; tentative D call: TRBD1 (5 bases). Germline CDR1 reads MNHNS; CDR2 reads SASEGT. V was cut by 5 bases and J by 6 bases, with 17 bases left in between. The CDR3 consists of 15 residues. CDR3: CASSSGGPLSQPQHF. CDR3 bases: TGTGCCAGCAGTTCTGGGGGACCGTTAAGTCAGCCCCAGCATTTT.

This chain joins TRBV7-9 and TRBJ1-3; a weak D match, TRBD1 (6 bases). The CDR3 is 16 amino acids. Germline V gene data show CDR1 as SEHNR and CDR2 as FQNEAQ (reference sequence). Trimming took off 5 bases at V and 4 bases at J, with 18 bases between the two ends. CDR3 sequence: CASSPSGGASGNTIYF. For the CDR3, the DNA is TGTGCCAGCAGCCCCTCGGGGGGCGCGAGCGGAAACACCATATATTTT.

V gene TRBV12-3 or TRBV12-4 combines with J gene TRBJ1-5, with D tentatively TRBD1 (5 bases). With 2 bases removed from V and 6 bases from J, the gap between germline ends came to 11 bases. This CDR3 contains 14 residues. This chain's CDR3 is CASSLRGGPQPQHF. The CDR3 DNA follows: TGTGCCAGCAGTTTAAGGGGTGGACCTCAGCCCCAGCATTTT.

The rearrangement uses TRBV12-3 or TRBV12-4 and TRBJ2-1; the match to TRBD2 covers 12 bases. The junction had 7 bases not matched to a gene; V was cut back by 6 bases and J by 7 bases. The CDR3 contains 15 residues. In nucleotides, the CDR3 is TGTGCCAGCAGGAGACTAGCGGGAGTAGCTAATGAGCAGTTCTTC. Its protein is CASRRLAGVANEQFF.

This clonotype was counted a few times. V usage is TRBV12-3 or TRBV12-4 and J usage is TRBJ1-6; D perhaps matches TRBD1 (5 bases). The CDR3 has 15 amino acids. V shed 6 bases and J shed 8 bases, with 17 bases lying between them. The CDR3 here is CASSPGGVIYSPLHF. The CDR3 bases are TGTGCCAGCAGCCCCGGAGGGGTAATTTATTCACCCCTCCACTTT.

There are a few counts of this clonotype. The V gene is TRBV29-1, the J gene TRBJ2-7; D is ambiguous. The length of the CDR3 is 14 residues. V shed 7 bases and J shed 4 bases, with 20 bases lying between them. Germline assignment: CDR1 SQVTM and CDR2 ANQGSEA. The CDR3 region is CSATTRARNYEQYF. The DNA for the CDR3 is TGCAGCGCAACTACTCGGGCCCGGAATTACGAGCAGTACTTC.

This clonotype was picked up many times. This sequence joins TRBV6-8 and TRBJ1-5, with D unclear. The CDR3 covers 14 residues. Trimming shortened V by 11 bases and J by 0 bases, and 14 bases separated the two germline ends. Germline CDR1 and CDR2: MNHGY and SAAAGT. CDR3 DNA sequence: TGTGCCTCCGGCGGCCCTTATAGCAATCAGCCCCAGCATTTT. This translates into CASGGPYSNQPQHF.

The chain is built from TRBV5-4 and TRBJ1-3; the D is unclear. Per the germline V gene, CDR1 is SGHNT and CDR2 is YYREEE (reference sequence). The CDR3 covers 11 residues. The V end was cut by 3 bases, the J end by 3 bases, with 1 base between. CDR3: CASSYGNTIYF. The CDR3 nucleotides read TGTGCCAGCAGCTATGGAAACACCATATATTTT.

The CDR3 reads CASSLEDTVNYGYTF. CDR3 sequence (DNA): TGTGCCAGCAGCTTGGAGGACACGGTCAACTATGGCTACACCTTC. The V and J genes are TRBV5-5 and TRBJ1-2, with D tentatively TRBD1 (5 bases). CDR3 size: 15 residues. Trimming left V 0 bases short and J 2 bases short, with 11 bases between. Germline CDR1 and CDR2: SGHKS and YYEKEE (reference sequence). Full variable domain (missing parts from reference TRBV5-5 and TRBJ1-2): DAGVTQSPTHLIKTRGQQVTLRCSPISGHKSVSWYQQVLGQGPQFIFQYYEKEERGRGNFPDRFSARQFPNYSSELNVNALLLGDSALYLCASSLEDTVNYGYTFGSGTRLTVV.

This clonotype was picked up a small number of times. The rearrangement uses TRBV25-1 and TRBJ1-4, with D hard to call. The ends were cut back, 0 bases at V and 4 bases at J, with 9 bases in the middle. Germline-derived CDR1 and CDR2 are MGHDK and SYGVNS. The CDR3 has 15 amino acids. The CDR3 region is CASSEYYGYNEKLFF. CDR3 bases: TGTGCCAGCAGTGAATATTACGGGTATAATGAAAAACTGTTTTTT.

This clonotype was seen at least ten times. This rearrangement joins TRBV7-2 to TRBJ2-1; 10 bases map to TRBD2. CDR1 SGHTA and CDR2 FQGNSA come from the germline V gene. The CDR3 totals 16 residues. V dropped 2 bases and J dropped 4; count of bases not matched to a gene: 5. The CDR3: CASSLFLAGEYNEQFF. CDR3 DNA sequence: TGTGCCAGCAGCTTATTCCTAGCGGGGGAATACAATGAGCAGTTCTTC. The full variable domain, its missing parts supplied by reference TRBV7-2 and TRBJ2-1, is GAGVSQSPSNKVTEKGKDVELRCDPISGHTALYWYRQSLGQGLEFLIYFQGNSAPDKSGLPSDRFSAERTGGSVSTLTIQRTQQEDSAVYLCASSLFLAGEYNEQFFGPGTRLTVL.

The sample holds a few counts of this clonotype. The V gene is TRBV29-1, the J gene TRBJ1-1, with TRBD1 as a possible D gene (6 bases). Germline-derived CDR1 and CDR2 are SQVTM and ANQGSEA. Trimming pared 5 bases from V and 6 bases from J, leaving 7 bases between. There are 10 residues in the CDR3. As DNA, the CDR3 is TGCAGCGTTTGGGGGCCTGAAGCTTTCTTT. Protein: CSVWGPEAFF.

This clonotype was found many times. V usage is TRBV12-3 or TRBV12-4 and J usage is TRBJ1-2, with TRBD1 identical over 7 bases. There are 15 residues in the CDR3. The V gene end was trimmed by 8 bases and the J gene end by 7 bases; junction bases not matched to a gene: 16. The CDR3 spells CASVETDRVPGGYTF. DNA of the CDR3: TGTGCCAGCGTCGAAACTGACAGGGTCCCCGGTGGCTACACCTTC.

The chain is built from TRBV7-9 and TRBJ2-7, with D uncertain. The CDR3 has 12 residues. The germline gives CDR1 SEHNR, CDR2 FQNEAQ (reference sequence). Trimming left V 4 bases short and J 3 bases short, with 7 bases between. The CDR3 spells CASSYPSYEQYF. For the CDR3, the DNA is TGTGCCAGCAGCTACCCAAGCTACGAGCAGTACTTC.

This clonotype was counted between two and nine times. The genes are TRBV4-3 and TRBJ2-7, with TRBD1 as a possible D gene (5 bases). This CDR3 region has 15 residues. Per germline, CDR1 LGHNA and CDR2 YSLEER. Trimming removed 1 base at V and 0 bases at J, with 10 bases between. CDR3 protein: CASSQVQGLSYEQYF. The CDR3 region has the DNA TGCGCCAGCAGCCAAGTCCAGGGTCTCTCCTACGAGCAGTACTTC.

The chain employs TRBV4-3 and TRBJ1-2; D is uncertain. The V gene's germline CDR1 is LGHNA and CDR2 YSLEER. The CDR3 spans 17 residues. The V end lost 4 bases, the J end lost 4 bases, and 22 bases lay between the germline ends. CDR3 DNA: TGCGCCAGCAGCCGCTCCGAATTTCTGGGAACCCTCTATGGCTACACCTTC. Amino acid sequence: CASSRSEFLGTLYGYTF.

This clonotype was observed a handful of times. This chain connects TRBV5-1 to TRBJ2-7; 12 bases match TRBD2. The length of the CDR3 is 15 residues. V was clipped by 0 bases and J by 4 bases; unmatched bases: 2. The germline CDR1 and CDR2 sequences are SGHRS and YFSETQ. Here the CDR3 reads CASSLVTSGRYEQYF. CDR3 DNA: TGCGCCAGCAGCTTGGTTACTAGCGGGAGGTACGAGCAGTACTTC.

This clonotype turned up a few times. The rearrangement links TRBV7-3 to TRBJ2-5, with D perhaps matching TRBD1 (5 bases). V was clipped by 5 bases and J by 2 bases, with 24 bases between them. Germline CDR1 SGHTA, CDR2 FQGTGA. This CDR3 is built from 18 residues. Here the CDR3 reads CASSPQYQGVGVQETQYF. CDR3 nucleotides: TGTGCCAGCAGCCCCCAATATCAGGGTGTTGGGGTTCAAGAGACCCAGTACTTC. The full variable domain, in which reference TRBV7-3 and TRBJ2-5 provide the parts outside the CDR3, is GAGVSQTPSNKVTEKGKYVELRCDPISGHTALYWYRQSLGQGPEFLIYFQGTGAADDSGLPNDRFFAVRPEGSVSTLKIQRTERGDSAVYLCASSPQYQGVGVQETQYFGPGTRLLVL.

The CDR3 DNA sequence: TGTGCCAGCAGCTTGGCCGGGACTAGCGGAAGCTACGAGCAGTACTTC. Translating it yields CASSLAGTSGSYEQYF. The genes are TRBV5-4 and TRBJ2-7; TRBD2 agrees at 11 bases. The CDR3 runs to 16 residues. CDR1 is SGHNT and CDR2 is YYREEE in the germline V gene (reference sequence). The trim removed 0 bases at V and 3 bases at J, leaving 5 bases unmatched.

This clonotype was seen only a few times. The genes are TRBV18 and TRBJ1-5, with TRBD1 as a possible D gene (5 bases). CDR3 size: 15 residues. V lost 5 bases to trimming and J lost 2 bases, with 13 bases between them. Germline V gene sequence: CDR1 KGHSH, CDR2 LQKENI. CDR3 amino acids: CASSSQGFGNQPQHF. The CDR3, as DNA: TGTGCCAGCTCATCCCAGGGCTTTGGCAATCAGCCCCAGCATTTT.

This chain uses TRBV6-1 with TRBJ1-3; 7 nucleotides agree with TRBD1. CDR1 MNHNS and CDR2 SASEGT come from the germline V gene. This CDR3 is built from 16 residues. V trimming: 3 bases; J trimming: 0 bases; junction bases outside the gene matches: 5. CDR3 bases: TGTGCCAGCAGTGAGACAGGGCACCGCTCTGGAAACACCATATATTTT. Encoded protein: CASSETGHRSGNTIYF.

This clonotype was found many times. The rearrangement uses TRBV7-2 and TRBJ1-1; D gene ambiguous. Deletions cut 3 bases from V and 4 bases from J, with 15 bases between. Germline V gives CDR1 SGHTA, CDR2 FQGNSA. The CDR3 extends over 15 amino acids. CDR3 in DNA: TGTGCCAGCAGCTTCGCAGGAGGTTCGAGCACTGAAGCTTTCTTT. Its protein is CASSFAGGSSTEAFF.

This clonotype was seen at least ten times. V usage is TRBV7-2 and J usage is TRBJ1-6; D call uncertain. Per the germline V gene, CDR1 is SGHTA and CDR2 is FQGNSA. V gave up 1 base and J gave up 9 bases, with 10 bases separating them. The CDR3 totals 14 residues. CDR3 sequence (DNA): TGTGCCAGCAGCTTAGGAGAGTCAGGTTCACCCCTCCACTTT. The encoded protein is CASSLGESGSPLHF.

This clonotype was observed a few times. The chain employs TRBV7-6 and TRBJ1-4; perhaps TRBD1 as D (6 bases). The V end lost 0 bases, the J end lost 8 bases, and 13 bases lay between the germline ends. Germline CDR1 SGHVS, CDR2 FNYEAQ. The length of the CDR3 is 15 residues. CDR3 amino acids: CASSLAPGGREKLFF. CDR3 in DNA: TGTGCCAGCAGCTTAGCCCCCGGGGGCAGGGAAAAACTGTTTTTT.